This entry is about one T cell receptor beta chain. These data are taken from a study of blood T cells in healthy people across ages. The CDR3 sequence is 12 residues long. The V end lost 10 bases, the J end lost 2 bases, and 11 bases lay between the germline ends. The V gene's germline CDR1 is SNHLY and CDR2 FYNNEI. The second PCR ran about 6 to 12 cycles with a sample-barcoded 5' primer and J-beta primers. MiXCR, applied by TCRdb to the 5' RACE reads, yields one record per CDR3 protein. Altogether 1.8 million or so distinct CDR3 sequences are present, roughly two fifths being singletons, with the ten largest covering about 21%.

The sequence came from a human donor in good health. Sequenced sample: blood. The chain is built from TRBV2 and TRBJ1-2; no clear D gene. CDR3 sequence reads: CAMGGLNYGYTF. The CDR3 DNA is TGTGCCATGGGAGGGCTAAACTATGGCTACACCTTC.